A selection of T cell receptor beta chains follows, all from one sample in a study of blood T cell repertoires in COVID-19. Profiled with immunoSEQ multiplex PCR; TCRdb holds only in-frame clones, not every one. The table lists 30,000 to 35,000 clones, 93% of them singletons. The sample consisted of peripheral blood. The source of these receptors is a human donor in a cohort sampled during active COVID-19. The CDR3 runs from the conserved cysteine through the conserved F or W. The D gene is left open where the match is weak. Clone size is not always given. Where it is, it says once, few, many or a class for expanded clones.

V gene	clone size	D gene	J gene	CDR3 protein	CDR3 DNA
TRBV19	-	-	TRBJ2-7	CASSISGQDSYEQYF	TGTGCCAGTAGTATATCCGGACAAGACTCCTACGAGCAGTACTTC
TRBV4-1	once	TRBD1	TRBJ1-2	CASSFRQGDHGYTF	TGCGCCAGCAGCTTCCGTCAGGGGGACCATGGCTACACCTTC
TRBV5-4	-	-	TRBJ2-7	CASSFSGSSYEQYF	TGTGCCAGCAGCTTCTCAGGCAGCTCCTACGAGCAGTACTTC
TRBV18	-	-	TRBJ2-5	CASSPGNGGETQYF	TGTGCCAGCTCACCAGGGAACGGAGGAGAGACCCAGTACTTC
TRBV28	-	TRBD1	TRBJ1-1	CASSIPNTGGNTEAFF	TGTGCCAGCAGTATACCAAATACAGGGGGCAACACTGAAGCTTTCTTT
TRBV7-8	-	TRBD2	TRBJ2-3	CASSLVRASGRDTQYF	TGTGCCAGCAGCTTAGTGCGGGCTAGCGGGAGAGATACGCAGTATTTT
TRBV30	-	TRBD1	TRBJ2-3	CAWSADRGRDTQYF	TGTGCCTGGAGCGCGGACAGGGGGCGGGATACGCAGTATTTT
TRBV5-1	-	-	TRBJ2-7	CASSLASGNLGGEQYF	TGCGCCAGCAGCTTGGCATCGGGCAATCTTGGGGGGGAGCAGTACTTC
TRBV18	-	TRBD1	TRBJ2-1	CASSEDRYNEQFF	TGTGCCAGCTCCGAGGACAGGTACAATGAGCAGTTCTTC
TRBV10-1	-	-	TRBJ1-6	CASSGQDNSPLHF	TGCGCCAGCAGTGGACAGGATAATTCACCCCTCCACTTT
TRBV15	once	-	TRBJ2-2	CATSEEGNTGELFF	TGTGCCACCAGTGAGGAGGGGAACACCGGGGAGCTGTTTTTT
TRBV30	once	-	TRBJ2-5	CAWKRQFGAVETQYF	TGTGCCTGGAAAAGACAGTTTGGGGCTGTGGAGACCCAGTACTTC
TRBV11-1	-	TRBD1	TRBJ1-2	CASSPGQGNYGYTF	TGTGCCAGCAGCCCCGGACAGGGAAACTATGGCTACACCTTC